One and the same sample provided the 24 T cell receptor beta chains below, sequenced in a study of T cells in Graves' hyperthyroidism and ophthalmopathy. TCR beta CDR3 sequences were amplified from RNA transcripts. The study used the HTBI primer set for a first-round RT-PCR of the TCR CDR3. TCRdb redid the calling of the multiplex PCR reads with MiXCR, one entry per CDR3 protein. The sample yields about 250,000 distinct CDR3 sequences, roughly 22% seen once. The sequencing input was blood. The receptors originated from a middle-aged woman with Graves' ophthalmopathy.

This clonotype was seen repeatedly, ten times or more. The chain is built from TRBV12-3 or TRBV12-4 and TRBJ2-5; 14 nucleotides align to TRBD2. The V gene end was trimmed by 6 bases and the J gene end by 4 bases; junction bases not matched to a gene: 10. The CDR3 consists of 17 residues. The CDR3 spells CASSLGLAGGQGETQYF. CDR3 nucleotide sequence: TGTGCCAGCAGCCTCGGACTAGCGGGAGGTCAAGGAGAGACCCAGTACTTC.

The chain uses TRBV20-1 and TRBJ2-7, with 7 bases identical to TRBD2. This CDR3 has 15 amino acids. Germline assignment: CDR1 DFQATT and CDR2 SNEGSKA (reference sequence). Trimming removed 0 bases from V and 2 bases from J; junction bases left unmatched: 7. CDR3: CSAREAQRGPYEQYF. The CDR3 coding sequence is TGCAGTGCTAGAGAGGCGCAGCGGGGACCCTACGAGCAGTACTTC.

This clonotype was observed many times. The gene calls are TRBV29-1 and TRBJ2-7, with 9 bases aligning to TRBD1. J was trimmed by 2 bases and V by 6 bases; bases with no gene match: 5. The CDR3 has 13 residues. Germline V gives CDR1 SQVTM, CDR2 ANQGSEA. The CDR3 protein is CSVLGQGPYEQYF. The CDR3 DNA sequence: TGCAGCGTCCTGGGACAGGGACCCTACGAGCAGTACTTC.

This clonotype was found many times. V usage is TRBV5-1 and J usage is TRBJ2-7, with 11 bases aligning to TRBD2. Trimming took 4 bases from V and 0 from J; bases not matched to a gene: 15. This CDR3 is built from 19 residues. Germline-derived CDR1 and CDR2 are SGHRS and YFSETQ. CDR3 protein: CASSDRLAGPTTSSYEQYF. The CDR3 bases are TGCGCCAGCAGCGACCGACTAGCGGGACCAACAACCAGCTCCTACGAGCAGTACTTC.

This clonotype came up many times. The J gene is TRBJ1-2, the V gene TRBV24-1; 7 bases are shared with TRBD1. Germline V gene sequence: CDR1 KGHDR, CDR2 SFDVKD. CDR3 length equals 13 residues. V shed 6 bases and J 4 bases; nucleotides not matched to a gene: 4. DNA of the CDR3: TGTGCCACCAGTCCAGGGGGGATCTATGGCTACACCTTC. This encodes CATSPGGIYGYTF.

CDR3 amino acids: CASSEDRVTEAFF. DNA for the CDR3: TGTGCCAGCAGTGAAGACAGGGTGACTGAAGCTTTCTTT. The chain combines TRBV6-1 with TRBJ1-1; D possibly corresponds to TRBD1 (6 bases). Trimming took 1 base from V and 5 from J, leaving 8 bases between them. This CDR3 has 13 residues. CDR1 and CDR2 (germline): MNHNS, SASEGT.

This clonotype was picked up many times. The gene calls are TRBV28 and TRBJ1-1, with unresolved D. There are 14 residues in the CDR3. The ends were cut back, 6 bases at V and 0 bases at J, with 11 bases in the middle. Germline CDR1 is MDHEN and CDR2 is SYDVKM. CDR3 region: CASSPRRMNTEAFF. The DNA for the CDR3 is TGTGCCAGCAGCCCTAGAAGGATGAACACTGAAGCTTTCTTT.

In this sample, this clonotype turned up many times. This chain connects TRBV7-8 to TRBJ2-2; D uncertain. Germline CDR1 reads SGHVS; CDR2 reads FQNEAQ. The CDR3 has 17 residues. Trimming removed 0 bases from V and 3 bases from J, with 14 bases in between. DNA of the CDR3: TGTGCCAGCAGCTTAGCGGGTTCGGTCAGTTACACCGGGGAGCTGTTTTTT. Protein: CASSLAGSVSYTGELFF.

Many counts were recorded for this clonotype. The chain uses TRBV7-2 and TRBJ2-7, with D possibly TRBD2 on 5 matching bases. This CDR3 contains 15 residues. The V end lost 1 base, the J end lost 2 bases, and 12 bases lay between the germline ends. From germline, CDR1 is SGHTA and CDR2 FQGNSA. DNA of the CDR3: TGTGCCAGCAGCTTAGGTTCGGGGAGCGCCTACGAGCAGTACTTC. This codes for CASSLGSGSAYEQYF. Based on the CDR3 plus reference TRBV7-2 and TRBJ2-7, the full variable domain is GAGVSQSPSNKVTEKGKDVELRCDPISGHTALYWYRQSLGQGLEFLIYFQGNSAPDKSGLPSDRFSAERTGGSVSTLTIQRTQQEDSAVYLCASSLGSGSAYEQYFGPGTRLTVT.

The chain links TRBV6-1 to TRBJ1-1, with 9 nucleotides matching TRBD1. CDR1 and CDR2 from the germline V gene are MNHNS and SASEGT. V lost 6 bases and J lost 0; bases outside the gene matches: 8. The CDR3 is 16 amino acids. Here the CDR3 reads CASRNRGLSMNTEAFF. The DNA of the CDR3 is TGTGCCAGCAGAAACAGGGGGCTCTCCATGAACACTGAAGCTTTCTTT.

This clonotype came up a few times. V is TRBV13 and J is TRBJ2-6, with a possible D match to TRBD1 (6 bases). This CDR3 spans 15 amino acids. The germline V gene has CDR1 PRHDT and CDR2 FYEKMQ (reference sequence). V dropped 3 bases and J dropped 4 bases, with 10 bases sitting between them. Here the CDR3 DNA reads TGTGCCAGCAGCTTCCCAGGGGCCGGGGCCAACGTCCTGACTTTC. Its translation is CASSFPGAGANVLTF.

The chain uses TRBV6-1 and TRBJ1-1, with D perhaps matching TRBD1 (6 bases). The CDR3 is made up of 13 amino acids. Trimming shortened V by 7 bases and J by 5 bases, and 14 bases separated the two germline ends. Germline lookup yields CDR1 MNHNS and CDR2 SASEGT. The CDR3 here is CASKTGLGTEAFF. The CDR3 nucleotides read TGTGCCAGCAAAACAGGGTTAGGGACTGAAGCTTTCTTT.

The V call is TRBV19, the J call TRBJ2-7; 11 bases align to TRBD2. This CDR3 spans 13 amino acids. With V trimmed by 5 bases and J by 5 bases, 2 bases remained unmatched. Germline loops: CDR1 LNHDA, CDR2 SQIVND (reference sequence). The CDR3 DNA reads as TGTGCCAGTAGTGTACTAGCGGGAGACGAGCAGTACTTC. Encoded protein: CASSVLAGDEQYF.

This clonotype was counted at least ten times. The chain is built from TRBV2 and TRBJ2-7; D is unresolved. Germline-derived CDR1 and CDR2 are SNHLY and FYNNEI. Trimming took 7 bases from V and 2 from J, leaving 9 bases between them. The CDR3 has 12 residues. CDR3 region: CASKDPPYEQYF. The CDR3 DNA reads as TGTGCCAGCAAGGATCCCCCCTACGAGCAGTACTTC.

This clonotype was observed many times. The V and J genes are TRBV5-1 and TRBJ2-2, with D perhaps matching TRBD2 (5 bases). CDR3 length: 14 amino acids. CDR1 SGHRS and CDR2 YFSETQ come from the germline V gene. V was cut by 6 bases and J by 0 bases, with 9 bases left in between. The CDR3 here is CASTRTSNTGELFF. Written as DNA, the CDR3 is TGCGCCAGCACCAGGACTTCGAACACCGGGGAGCTGTTTTTT. Looking up the rest from reference TRBV5-1 and TRBJ2-2 gives the full variable domain: KAGVTQTPRYLIKTRGQQVTLSCSPISGHRSVSWYQQTPGQGLQFLFEYFSETQRNKGNFPGRFSGRQFSNSRSEMNVSTLELGDSALYLCASTRTSNTGELFFGEGSRLTVL.

This clonotype was counted a few times. This may be a read error: a much more frequent sequence differs by one nucleotide. CDR3: CASRAQGVNTEASF. The CDR3, as DNA: TGTGCCAGCAGGGCACAGGGGGTGAACACTGAAGCTTCCTTT. J is TRBJ1-1 and V is TRBV27, with 8 bases identical to TRBD1. Germline loops: CDR1 MNHEY, CDR2 SMNVEV (reference sequence). The CDR3 consists of 14 residues.

This clonotype has ten or more counts. This chain links TRBV5-1 with TRBJ1-2; D ambiguous. The CDR3 length is 15 residues. V shed 4 bases and J shed 3 bases, with 16 bases lying between them. Per germline, CDR1 SGHRS and CDR2 YFSETQ. Here the CDR3 DNA reads TGCGCCAGCAGCCCTATAGTCATCGGAGACTATGGCTACACCTTC. Its protein product is CASSPIVIGDYGYTF.

This clonotype has ten or more counts. V is TRBV7-9 and J is TRBJ2-7, with D hard to call. The CDR3 extends over 12 amino acids. Per the germline V gene, CDR1 is SEHNR and CDR2 is FQNEAQ (reference sequence). V gave up 5 bases and J gave up 3 bases, with 8 bases separating them. Written as DNA, the CDR3 is TGTGCCAGCAGCCCCTCGTTCTACGAGCAGTACTTC. It is translated as CASSPSFYEQYF.

At least ten counts were recorded for this clonotype. This chain links TRBV7-9 with TRBJ2-7, with unresolved D. The germline V gene has CDR1 SEHNR and CDR2 FQNEAQ (reference sequence). V lost 5 bases to trimming and J lost 3 bases, with 8 bases between them. The CDR3 is made up of 12 amino acids. CDR3 sequence reads: CASSLESYEQYF. The DNA for the CDR3 is TGTGCCAGCAGCCTGGAGAGCTACGAGCAGTACTTC.

Details on this clonotype: A much bigger clone sits one base away, suggesting this may be a read error. V and J are TRBV19 and TRBJ1-5; no clear D. CDR3 length: 15 residues. CDR1 and CDR2 from the germline V gene are LNHDA and SQIVND (reference sequence). Trimming pared 3 bases from V and 4 bases from J, leaving 13 bases between. The CDR3 DNA reads TGTGCCAGTAGTATTAATGGGCTAGCAAATCAGCCCCAGCATTTT. This codes for CASSINGLANQPQHF.

This clonotype was seen at least ten times. This chain links TRBV6-5 with TRBJ2-2; D is undetermined. CDR1 is MNHEY, CDR2 SVGAGI, per germline. Trimming stripped 2 bases from V and 0 bases from J, with 7 bases between. There are 15 residues in the CDR3. This chain's CDR3 is CASSYVASNTGELFF. CDR3 nucleotides: TGTGCCAGCAGTTACGTTGCGTCGAACACCGGGGAGCTGTTTTTT.

This clonotype was seen repeatedly, ten times or more. The genes are TRBV7-8 and TRBJ2-6; D is perhaps TRBD2 (5 bases). Germline CDR1 is SGHVS and CDR2 is FQNEAQ. V was clipped by 4 bases and J by 0 bases, with 16 bases between them. The CDR3 is 18 residues long. In DNA form, the CDR3 reads TGTGCCAGCAGCTCCGGACTCACCCCCCCCTCTGGGGCCAACGTCCTGACTTTC. Translated, it gives CASSSGLTPPSGANVLTF.

This clonotype was found many times. This CDR3 reads CSVFSTASTYEQYF. CDR3 nucleotides: TGCAGCGTTTTTTCGACAGCTAGTACCTACGAGCAGTACTTC. The V gene is TRBV29-1, the J gene TRBJ2-7, with D possibly TRBD1 on 5 matching bases. Germline values: CDR1 SQVTM, CDR2 ANQGSEA. V shed 5 bases and J shed 2 bases, with 16 bases lying between them. The CDR3 spans 14 residues.

This clonotype was counted ten times or more. This sequence joins TRBV28 and TRBJ2-7; TRBD2 matches at 9 bases. Unmatched junction bases numbered 5, after V lost 3 bases and J lost 5 bases. The germline V gene has CDR1 MDHEN and CDR2 SYDVKM. The CDR3 has 14 amino acids. The CDR3 DNA reads as TGTGCCAGCAGTTTGTTAGCGGGAGTTAACGAGCAGTACTTC. Translated, it gives CASSLLAGVNEQYF.